Below are 17 T cell receptor beta chains sequenced from a single sample in a study of blood T cells in healthy people across ages. With a J-beta primer mix and a sample-barcoded 5' primer, a second PCR ran about 6 to 11 cycles. Each CDR3 protein is one row after TCRdb ran MiXCR on the 5' RACE reads. Of 540,000 or so distinct CDR3 sequences in the sample, approximately 27% were seen once. Source material: blood. The receptors stem from a woman in her sixties or seventies in good health.

A single count supports this clonotype. The chain employs TRBV6-6 and TRBJ1-6; 9 bases are a match to TRBD1. The germline V gene encodes CDR1 MNHNY and CDR2 SVGAGI (reference sequence). V was clipped by 6 bases and J by 2 bases; unmatched bases: 5. This CDR3 has 16 residues. The DNA of the CDR3 is TGTGCCAGCAGCAGACAGGGGGGCACCTATAATTCACCCCTCCACTTT. Its protein product is CASSRQGGTYNSPLHF.

This chain uses TRBV6-1 with TRBJ2-5, with 7 bases aligning to TRBD1. From germline, CDR1 is MNHNS and CDR2 SASEGT. V lost 3 bases to trimming and J lost 13 bases; unmatched junction nucleotides: 20. CDR3 size: 16 residues. CDR3 bases: TGTGCCAGCAGTGACGAATGGGACAGCCTAACTACGGGGCCGTACTTC. The encoded protein is CASSDEWDSLTTGPYF.

V gene TRBV5-1 combines with J gene TRBJ2-5; D may be TRBD1 (5 bases). Germline CDR1 SGHRS, CDR2 YFSETQ. The CDR3 is made up of 15 amino acids. Trimming left V 3 bases short and J 2 bases short, with 14 bases between. This chain's CDR3 is CASSSITGAQETQYF. CDR3 DNA: TGCGCCAGCAGCTCAATCACAGGCGCTCAAGAGACCCAGTACTTC.

J is TRBJ1-2 and V is TRBV6-1, with unresolved D. V lost 6 bases to trimming and J lost 5 bases, with 13 bases between them. This CDR3 is 13 amino acids long. Per germline, CDR1 MNHNS and CDR2 SASEGT. The CDR3 coding sequence is TGTGCCAGCAGGATCGGGAGTGGGTATGGCTACACCTTC. This encodes CASRIGSGYGYTF.

Regarding this clonotype: The junction and the germline gene differ at one end; a read error may be behind it. This chain links TRBV5-1 with TRBJ2-2, with D tentatively TRBD1 or TRBD2 (6 bases each). This CDR3 is 14 amino acids long. CDR1 is SGHRS, CDR2 YFSETQ, per germline. The CDR3 DNA follows: TGCGCCAGCAGATTGGGGGGCGACACCGGGGAGCTGTTTTTT. It codes for CASRLGGDTGELFF.

The chain uses TRBV5-1 and TRBJ2-6; D is uncertain. Germline V gene data show CDR1 as SGHRS and CDR2 as YFSETQ. The length of the CDR3 is 15 residues. With 5 bases removed from V and 1 base from J, the gap between germline ends came to 10 bases. CDR3 amino acids: CASRTVLSGANVLTF. The CDR3 bases are TGCGCCAGCAGGACGGTTCTTTCTGGGGCCAACGTCCTGACTTTC.

The chain carries TRBV20-1 and TRBJ2-2; TRBD2 matches at 8 bases. The CDR3 runs 15 residues. Germline V CDR1 and CDR2: DFQATT, SNEGSKA (reference sequence). With V trimmed by 1 base and J by 6 bases, 7 bases remained unmatched. CDR3 DNA: TGCAGTGCTAGAGGGGCAGCGGGGGCATCCGGGGAGCTGTTTTTT. Its protein product is CSARGAAGASGELFF.

In the case of this clonotype: An end of the junction does not agree with germline; a read error may underlie this. The chain recombines TRBV4-3 with TRBJ2-3, with a tentative D call TRBD1 (7 bases). Germline lookup yields CDR1 LGHNA and CDR2 YSLEER. The CDR3 sequence is 17 residues long. Here the CDR3 reads CASSQGTGQTSTDTQYF. For the CDR3, the DNA is TGCGCCAGCAGCCAAGGGACAGGACAAACTAGCACAGATACGCAGTACTTT.

This clonotype turned up a few times. This chain connects TRBV29-1 to TRBJ1-1, with unresolved D. Germline V gene lookup returns CDR1 SQVTM and CDR2 ANQGSEA. V was shortened by 7 bases and J by 5 bases, with 14 bases between the two germline ends. CDR3 length: 12 amino acids. Here the CDR3 DNA reads TGCAGCGCGGGATTTGAGGGAACTGAAGCTTTCTTT. Residues: CSAGFEGTEAFF.

For the CDR3, the DNA is TGCAGTGCCCCGGACAGAGTCTCTGGGGCCAACGTCCTGACTTTC. Protein sequence: CSAPDRVSGANVLTF. J is TRBJ2-6 and V is TRBV20-1, with D tentatively TRBD1 (6 bases). CDR1 and CDR2 (germline): DFQATT, SNEGSKA (reference sequence). The CDR3 spans 15 residues. Trimming pared 6 bases from V and 0 bases from J, leaving 12 bases between.

The gene calls are TRBV2 and TRBJ1-1, with 10 bases identical to TRBD1. The length of the CDR3 is 13 residues. J lost 4 bases, V lost 4 bases, and 0 bases had no gene match. CDR1 is SNHLY and CDR2 is FYNNEI in the germline V gene. CDR3 amino acids: CASSGQGATEAFF. The CDR3 region has the DNA TGTGCCAGCAGTGGACAGGGGGCCACTGAAGCTTTCTTT.

The chain is built from TRBV9 and TRBJ2-5; 7 bases are shared with TRBD2. V gave up 4 bases and J gave up 2 bases; unmatched junction bases: 14. Germline assignment: CDR1 SGDLS and CDR2 YYNGEE. This CDR3 is 17 amino acids long. The CDR3, as DNA: TGTGCCAGCAGCCCAATCCCGCTTCTAGCGGATCAAGAGACCCAGTACTTC. Its translation is CASSPIPLLADQETQYF.

This rearrangement joins TRBV30 to TRBJ2-5, with D unclear. The CDR3 sequence is 14 residues long. Trimming pared 8 bases from V and 2 bases from J, leaving 18 bases between. Germline CDR1 is GTSNPN and CDR2 is SVGIG (reference sequence). The CDR3, as DNA: TGTGCCCTTCAATGGGGTGGTTCACAAGAGACCCAGTACTTC. Protein sequence: CALQWGGSQETQYF.

This clonotype was observed a handful of times. The rearrangement links TRBV28 to TRBJ2-1, with TRBD2 matching over 11 bases. Germline CDR1 and CDR2: MDHEN and SYDVKM. The J segment lost 5 bases and the V segment lost 8 bases, leaving 5 bases of the junction unmatched. This CDR3 is built from 14 residues. The CDR3: CASGLAGGNNEQFF. Here the CDR3 DNA reads TGTGCCAGCGGCCTAGCGGGGGGCAACAATGAGCAGTTCTTC.

The chain is built from TRBV29-1 and TRBJ2-7, with TRBD1 matching 7 bases. CDR1 and CDR2 (germline): SQVTM, ANQGSEA. The CDR3 consists of 13 residues. CDR3 sequence (DNA): TGCAGGGGGTTCGAAGGACAGGTCTACGAGCAGTACTTC. The encoded protein is CRGFEGQVYEQYF.

The rearrangement links TRBV5-1 to TRBJ2-2; D is possibly TRBD2 (5 bases). Germline-derived CDR1 and CDR2 are SGHRS and YFSETQ. The V end was cut by 5 bases, the J end by 5 bases, with 16 bases between. The CDR3 sequence is 15 residues long. The CDR3 here is CASSPPDYTTGELFF. As DNA, the CDR3 is TGCGCCAGCAGTCCCCCAGACTACACTACCGGGGAGCTGTTTTTT.

V usage is TRBV12-3 or TRBV12-4 and J usage is TRBJ1-2, with 9 positions matching TRBD1. The CDR3 is 13 amino acids. V was pared by 7 bases and J by 5 bases, with 5 bases of the junction left unmatched. Here the CDR3 reads CASNPDRGYGYTF. The CDR3 DNA follows: TGTGCCAGCAACCCCGACAGGGGGTATGGCTACACCTTC.